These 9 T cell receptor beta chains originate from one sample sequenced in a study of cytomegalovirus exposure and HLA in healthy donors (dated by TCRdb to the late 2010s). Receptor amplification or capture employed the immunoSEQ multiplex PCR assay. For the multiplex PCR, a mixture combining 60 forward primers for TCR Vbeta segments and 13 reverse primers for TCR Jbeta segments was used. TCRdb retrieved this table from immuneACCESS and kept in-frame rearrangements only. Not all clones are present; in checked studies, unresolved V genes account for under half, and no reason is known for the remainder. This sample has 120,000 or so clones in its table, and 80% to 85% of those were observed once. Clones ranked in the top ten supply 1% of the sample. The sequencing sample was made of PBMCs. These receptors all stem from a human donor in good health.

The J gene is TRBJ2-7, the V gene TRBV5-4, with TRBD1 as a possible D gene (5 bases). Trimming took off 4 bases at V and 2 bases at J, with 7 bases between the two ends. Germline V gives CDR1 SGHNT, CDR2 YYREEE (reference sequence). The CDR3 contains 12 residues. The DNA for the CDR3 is TGTGCCAGCAGCACGGACACCTACGAGCAGTACTTC. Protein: CASSTDTYEQYF.

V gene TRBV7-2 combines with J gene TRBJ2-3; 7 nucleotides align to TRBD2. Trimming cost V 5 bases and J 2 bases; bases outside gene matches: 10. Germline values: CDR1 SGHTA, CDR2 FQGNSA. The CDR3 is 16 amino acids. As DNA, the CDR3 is TGTGCCAGCAGCATAACCGGGACTACCTTCACAGATACGCAGTATTTT. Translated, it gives CASSITGTTFTDTQYF.

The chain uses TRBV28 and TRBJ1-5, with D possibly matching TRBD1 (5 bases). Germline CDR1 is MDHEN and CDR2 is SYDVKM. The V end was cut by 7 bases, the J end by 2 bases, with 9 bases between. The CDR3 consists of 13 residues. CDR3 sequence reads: CASMQQGNQPQHF. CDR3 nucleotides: TGTGCCAGCATGCAACAGGGCAATCAGCCCCAGCATTTT.

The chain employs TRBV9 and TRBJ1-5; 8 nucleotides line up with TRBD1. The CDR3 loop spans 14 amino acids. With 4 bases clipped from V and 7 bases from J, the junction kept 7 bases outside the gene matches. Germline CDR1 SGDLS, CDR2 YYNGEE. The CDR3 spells CASSLTGGGQPQHF. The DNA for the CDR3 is TGTGCCAGCAGCCTAACAGGGGGGGGACAGCCCCAGCATTTT.

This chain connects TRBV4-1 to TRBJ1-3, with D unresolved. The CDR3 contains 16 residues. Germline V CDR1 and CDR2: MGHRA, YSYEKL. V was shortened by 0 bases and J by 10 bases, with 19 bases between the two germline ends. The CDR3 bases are TGCGCCAGCAGCCAAGATGACAACCGTGACCGCAAAACCATATATTTT. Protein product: CASSQDDNRDRKTIYF.

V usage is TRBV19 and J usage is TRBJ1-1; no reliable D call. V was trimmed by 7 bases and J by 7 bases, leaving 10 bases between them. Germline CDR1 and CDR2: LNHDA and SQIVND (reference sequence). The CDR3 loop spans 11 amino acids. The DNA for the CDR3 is TGTGCCAGTAAAGTTACGGGTGAAGCTTTCTTT. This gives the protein CASKVTGEAFF.

CDR3 coding DNA: TGTGCCAGCAGCCCACAGGGTGGAAATGAAAAACTGTTTTTT. It is translated as CASSPQGGNEKLFF. The V call is TRBV7-2, the J call TRBJ1-4, with a possible D match to TRBD1 (6 bases). The ends were cut back, 5 bases at V and 5 bases at J, with 12 bases in the middle. CDR3 size: 14 residues. Germline V lookup: CDR1 SGHTA, CDR2 FQGNSA.

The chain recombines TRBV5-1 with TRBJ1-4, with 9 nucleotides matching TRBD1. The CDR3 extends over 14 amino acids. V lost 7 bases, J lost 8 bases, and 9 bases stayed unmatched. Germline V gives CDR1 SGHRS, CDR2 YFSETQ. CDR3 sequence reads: CASGWTGEGEKLFF. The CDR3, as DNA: TGCGCCAGCGGCTGGACAGGGGAGGGCGAAAAACTGTTTTTT.

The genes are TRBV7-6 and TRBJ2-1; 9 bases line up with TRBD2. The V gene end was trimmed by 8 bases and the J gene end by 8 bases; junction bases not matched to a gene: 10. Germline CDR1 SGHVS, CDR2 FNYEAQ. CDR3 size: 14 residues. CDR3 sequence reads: CASVMAGGLDEQFF. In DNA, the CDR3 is TGTGCCAGCGTGATGGCGGGGGGGCTCGATGAGCAGTTCTTC.